This TCR beta chain stems from a study of blood T cells in healthy people across ages. On the study more broadly: Template switching caught about one barcoded beta molecule for each two T cells. General study results and limits: A roughly linear fall in TCR beta diversity per million T cells was seen with increasing age.

Using a J-beta primer mix together with a sample-barcoded 5' primer, a second PCR was run for roughly 6 to 11 cycles. A 12-random-nucleotide template-switch adaptor tagged each cDNA molecule. TCRdb fed the 5' RACE reads into MiXCR, producing one record per CDR3 protein. The top ten hold over 10% of the sample, which has about a million distinct CDR3 sequences, more than 30% seen once. Per germline, CDR1 DFQATT and CDR2 SNEGSKA (reference sequence). CDR3 length equals 15 residues. The V and J ends lost 6 bases and 5 bases, in that order; junction bases with no gene match: 8. In the case of this clonotype: The antigen is not known.

The sequencing input was blood. The clonotype comes from a man aged 18 to 29 in good health. The genes are TRBV20-1 and TRBJ1-5, with 12 bases identical to TRBD1. This CDR3 reads CSAWDRGRLDQPQHF. The DNA for the CDR3 is TGCAGTGCCTGGGACAGGGGGCGATTGGATCAGCCCCAGCATTTT.